The T cell receptor beta chain under discussion was sequenced for a study of cytomegalovirus exposure and HLA in healthy donors. Study information: Genotyping of more than 300 donors showed that roughly 80% belonged to the Caucasian-associated ancestry cluster.

V shed 6 bases and J 3 bases; nucleotides not matched to a gene: 5. Germline CDR1 and CDR2: SNHLY and FYNNEI. This CDR3 is 15 amino acids long. Notes on the study in general: Several top significant clusters appeared, in a later analysis, to be linked to common viral pathogens. Excluded: some indistinguishable V segments such as TRBV6-2 and TRBV6-3. The study recorded fewer than 200 TCR beta chains that were cytomegalovirus-associated.

The sample holds a few counts of this clone. Its antigen is not identified. The PCR contained 60 Vbeta and 13 Jbeta primers. Sequencing was performed with immunoSEQ multiplex PCR; in TCRdb, only in-frame clones are kept and a portion is missing. Here the sample spans 150,000 or so clones, approximately 69% being singletons. The chain links TRBV2 to TRBJ1-5, with 10 positions matching TRBD1. Sample: PBMCs. The clonotype originates from a man aged 25 to 40 in good health and CMV-seronegative. Here the CDR3 reads CASSSGTGANQPQHF. CDR3 sequence (DNA): TGTGCCAGCAGCTCCGGGACAGGGGCCAATCAGCCCCAGCATTTT.